This TCR beta chain derives from a study of shared clonotypes between healthy human individuals. Regarding the study as a whole: Between a few donors, naive CD4 clonotypes were shared at a level of around 5.2%. Clonotypes shared by all four sorted-subset donors had higher generation probabilities than non-shared clonotypes.

The CDR3 is 15 residues long. Germline values: CDR1 LNHDA, CDR2 SQIVND (reference sequence). Cells designated naive CD8 were CD45RO-negative and were positively selected for CCR7, with terminally differentiated effector memory CD45RA+ cells excluded. The study drew all its donors from Caucasian adults living in Nashville, Tennessee. The assay ran at deep level. Sequencing was performed with immunoSEQ multiplex PCR; in TCRdb, only in-frame clones are kept and a portion is missing. The table lists 550,000 to 650,000 clones, about 95% of them singletons. As for this clone: Its antigen is unidentified. The junction departs from the called germline gene at one end, perhaps through a read error.

The sample comprised naive CD8+ T cells sorted from blood. The clonotype originates from a woman aged 30 to 39 in good health. V usage is TRBV19 and J usage is TRBJ2-5, with D possibly matching TRBD1 (6 bases). The DNA end lines up better with TRBJ2-7; the J call may be wrong. The CDR3 DNA follows: TGTGCCAGTAGCATAGAGACAGGACAATCCTACGAGCAGTACTTC. It yields the protein CASSIETGQSYEQYF.